What follows are 28 T cell receptor beta chains derived from one specimen sequenced in a study of cytotoxic CD8 clonotypes in ibrutinib-treated CLL. Some clones are missing from TCRdb's copy, which holds only in-frame ones; the method was immunoSEQ multiplex PCR. The profile shows some 310,000 clones, approximately 80% of them singletons. Sequenced here: PBMCs, sampled before ibrutinib treatment. These receptors all stem from a human donor with chronic lymphocytic leukemia.

V gene TRBV30 combines with J gene TRBJ2-7; D tentatively fits TRBD1 or TRBD2 (5 bases each). Germline V gene data show CDR1 as GTSNPN and CDR2 as SVGIG (reference sequence). Trimming shortened V by 5 bases and J by 2 bases, and 10 bases separated the two germline ends. This CDR3 has 12 residues. This CDR3 reads CAWGDGPYEQYF. The CDR3 region has the DNA TGTGCCTGGGGGGACGGCCCCTACGAGCAGTACTTC.

The chain couples TRBV12-5 to TRBJ2-6; tentative D call: TRBD1 (6 bases). This CDR3 is 20 amino acids long. CDR1 is LGHNT and CDR2 is FRNRAP in the germline V gene. V was clipped by 5 bases and J by 1 base, with 24 bases between them. The CDR3 DNA follows: TGTGCTAGTGGTCCCGGCGGCCGGGACACTTGGAGATCTGGGGCCAACGTCCTGACTTTC. It is translated as CASGPGGRDTWRSGANVLTF. The full variable domain, rest sourced from reference TRBV12-5 and TRBJ2-6, is DARVTQTPRHKVTEMGQEVTMRCQPILGHNTVFWYRQTMMQGLELLAYFRNRAPLDDSGMPKDRFSAEMPDATLATLKIQPSEPRDSAVYFCASGPGGRDTWRSGANVLTFGAGSRLTVL.

The CDR3 region has the DNA TGTGCCAGCAGTGACTTCGGCTCAACGAGCTCTGGAAACACCATATATTTT. Translation: CASSDFGSTSSGNTIYF. The chain recombines TRBV6-1 with TRBJ1-3, with D unclear. This CDR3 contains 17 residues. Germline V lookup: CDR1 MNHNS, CDR2 SASEGT. Trimming stripped 3 bases from V and 0 bases from J, with 15 bases between.

The rearrangement joins TRBV28 to TRBJ1-1; TRBD1 matches 9 bases. The CDR3 length is 16 residues. The V gene's germline CDR1 is MDHEN and CDR2 SYDVKM. V lost 4 bases to trimming and J lost 3 bases; unmatched junction nucleotides: 9. Here the CDR3 DNA reads TGTGCCAGCAGTTGGCCCTTGGACAGGGGTCACACTGAAGCTTTCTTT. This sequence encodes CASSWPLDRGHTEAFF. The full variable domain, its missing parts supplied by reference TRBV28 and TRBJ1-1, is DVKVTQSSRYLVKRTGEKVFLECVQDMDHENMFWYRQDPGLGLRLIYFSYDVKMKEKGDIPEGYSVSREKKERFSLILESASTNQTSMYLCASSWPLDRGHTEAFFGQGTRLTVV.

V is TRBV6-5 and J is TRBJ2-7, with 7 bases aligning to TRBD2. There are 13 residues in the CDR3. The trim removed 11 bases at V and 0 bases at J, leaving 7 bases unmatched. Per the germline V gene, CDR1 is MNHEY and CDR2 is SVGAGI. CDR3 sequence: CASGRENSYEQYF. The CDR3 coding sequence is TGTGCCTCCGGGCGGGAGAACTCCTACGAGCAGTACTTC.

This CDR3 reads CASSPVSSRSHEQYF. Written as DNA, the CDR3 is TGTGCCAGCAGCCCGGTTTCTAGCAGGAGCCACGAGCAGTACTTC. The chain recombines TRBV7-2 with TRBJ2-5, with D possibly being TRBD2 (5 bases). The closer fit of TRBJ2-7 to the DNA end suggests the J call may be wrong. Germline CDR1 reads SGHTA; CDR2 reads FQGNSA. The CDR3 runs 15 residues.

The rearrangement uses TRBV7-2 and TRBJ2-2, with D possibly matching TRBD1 (5 bases). The germline V gene encodes CDR1 SGHTA and CDR2 FQGNSA. The ends were cut back, 6 bases at V and 9 bases at J, with 14 bases in the middle. The CDR3 totals 13 residues. DNA for the CDR3: TGTGCCAGCAGTCCCCAGGGTATCCGGGAGCTGTTTTTT. Amino acid sequence: CASSPQGIRELFF.

The chain is built from TRBV6-5 and TRBJ2-7; 7 nucleotides match TRBD1. CDR3 length: 14 residues. Germline lookup yields CDR1 MNHEY and CDR2 SVGAGI. Trimming at V came to 7 bases and at J to 6 bases, leaving 12 bases not matched to a gene. CDR3 region: CASTRETGITEQYF. The CDR3, as DNA: TGTGCCAGCACCAGAGAGACAGGGATTACCGAGCAGTACTTC.

This clone came up a few times. The chain couples TRBV30 to TRBJ2-2; D remains ambiguous. This CDR3 has 14 amino acids. V lost 4 bases and J lost 6, with 15 bases in between. Per germline, CDR1 GTSNPN and CDR2 SVGIG (reference sequence). Written as DNA, the CDR3 is TGTGCCTGGACCCCTGTTCGGGCCCCCGGGGAGCTGTTTTTT. As protein: CAWTPVRAPGELFF.

The rearrangement links TRBV6-5 to TRBJ2-5, with D perhaps TRBD1 (6 bases). Germline-derived CDR1 and CDR2 are MNHEY and SVGAGI. V lost 2 bases, J lost 2 bases, and 12 bases lay in between. This CDR3 contains 15 residues. The CDR3 is CASSYQRQVQETQYF. In DNA form, the CDR3 reads TGTGCCAGCAGTTACCAACGACAGGTTCAAGAGACCCAGTACTTC.

This clone was seen just once. The genes are TRBV6-6 and TRBJ2-2, with D possibly called TRBD1 or TRBD2 (5 bases each). V dropped 0 bases and J dropped 4 bases, with 9 bases sitting between them. Germline CDR1 is MNHNY and CDR2 is SVGAGI (reference sequence). The CDR3 has 15 amino acids. CDR3 sequence: CASSYSTRGTGELFF. As DNA, the CDR3 is TGTGCCAGCAGTTACTCGACGAGGGGCACCGGGGAGCTGTTTTTT.

The rearrangement links TRBV15 to TRBJ2-1, with D possibly TRBD1 on 6 matching bases. Trimming removed 1 base at V and 8 bases at J, with 15 bases between. This CDR3 contains 15 residues. CDR1 and CDR2 (germline): LNHNV, YYDKDF (reference sequence). The CDR3 nucleotides are TGTGCCACCAGCAGAGGAACAGGGCCCAGCGATGAGCAGTTCTTC. Its protein is CATSRGTGPSDEQFF. Based on the CDR3 plus reference TRBV15 and TRBJ2-1, the full variable domain is DAMVIQNPRYQVTQFGKPVTLSCSQTLNHNVMYWYQQKSSQAPKLLFHYYDKDFNNEADTPDNFQSRRPNTSFCFLDIRSPGLGDTAMYLCATSRGTGPSDEQFFGPGTRLTVL.

Only a few counts were recorded for this clone. CDR3 in amino acids: CSVEDRGYGYTF. The CDR3 DNA reads TGCAGCGTTGAAGACAGGGGGTATGGCTACACCTTC. The J gene is TRBJ1-2, the V gene TRBV29-1, with 7 bases that match TRBD1. Germline V lookup: CDR1 SQVTM, CDR2 ANQGSEA. V was pared by 0 bases and J by 5 bases, with 0 bases of the junction left unmatched. The CDR3 loop spans 12 amino acids.

V and J are TRBV6-1 and TRBJ1-5; D remains unclear. Trimming stripped 0 bases from V and 4 bases from J, with 10 bases between. Germline V CDR1 and CDR2: MNHNS, SASEGT. The CDR3 spans 15 residues. The DNA of the CDR3 is TGTGCCAGCAGTGAAGCAATGGAGGAGAATCAGCCCCAGCATTTT. Its protein product is CASSEAMEENQPQHF.

This chain joins TRBV6-6 and TRBJ1-2, with D unresolved. V was shortened by 5 bases and J by 8 bases, with 12 bases between the two germline ends. The CDR3 has 12 residues. Germline assignment: CDR1 MNHNY and CDR2 SVGAGI (reference sequence). The CDR3 DNA reads as TGTGCCAGCAGTCCTGACCCGGGGGGCTACACCTTC. Protein: CASSPDPGGYTF.

This clone has more than one count but fewer than ten. The chain links TRBV29-1 to TRBJ2-3, with 8 nucleotides matching TRBD2. This CDR3 comprises 15 residues. V was clipped by 3 bases and J by 4 bases; unmatched bases: 9. Germline V gene lookup returns CDR1 SQVTM and CDR2 ANQGSEA. CDR3 coding DNA: TGCAGCGTTGAGGTACTAGCGGTAAGGGCAGATACGCAGTATTTT. This codes for CSVEVLAVRADTQYF.

The chain employs TRBV29-1 and TRBJ2-1; no definite D call. Looked up from germline, CDR1 is SQVTM and CDR2 is ANQGSEA. This CDR3 spans 13 amino acids. Deletions cut 7 bases from V and 3 bases from J, with 13 bases between. The CDR3 loop reads CSAPSWGYNEQFF. The CDR3 nucleotides are TGCAGCGCCCCTAGTTGGGGCTACAATGAGCAGTTCTTC.

This chain links TRBV9 with TRBJ2-1; 10 nucleotides align to TRBD2. V lost 0 bases, J lost 6 bases, and 3 bases stayed unmatched. The germline V gene encodes CDR1 SGDLS and CDR2 YYNGEE. The CDR3 has 15 residues. CDR3 DNA sequence: TGTGCCAGCAGCGTAGCTAGCGGGAGTGTCAATGAGCAGTTCTTC. It encodes CASSVASGSVNEQFF.

This clone came up once. The chain uses TRBV5-1 and TRBJ2-7; TRBD1 matches 7 bases. Germline V gene data show CDR1 as SGHRS and CDR2 as YFSETQ. The CDR3 length is 15 residues. Trimming at V came to 2 bases and at J to 1 base, leaving 6 bases not matched to a gene. Written as DNA, the CDR3 is TGCGCCAGCAGCTTAAGACAGGGACCTTCCTACGAGCAGTACTTC. Translated: CASSLRQGPSYEQYF.

J is TRBJ2-7 and V is TRBV25-1; possibly TRBD2 for D (5 bases). This CDR3 comprises 13 residues. Trimming took off 2 bases at V and 4 bases at J, with 9 bases between the two ends. The germline V gene has CDR1 MGHDK and CDR2 SYGVNS. The CDR3 region has the DNA TGTGCCAGCAGTGAAACGGGGAAGTACGAGCAGTACTTC. Translation: CASSETGKYEQYF.

The CDR3, as DNA: TGTGCCAGCAGTGGTTTCTCGGGGGGGCATCAGCCCCAGCATTTT. This gives the protein CASSGFSGGHQPQHF. The chain links TRBV28 to TRBJ1-5; maybe TRBD1 (6 bases). The CDR3 loop spans 15 amino acids. Trimming took off 5 bases at V and 5 bases at J, with 16 bases between the two ends. Per germline, CDR1 MDHEN and CDR2 SYDVKM.

The chain employs TRBV7-8 and TRBJ2-3; TRBD2 agrees at 9 bases. Germline V CDR1 and CDR2: SGHVS, FQNEAQ. The V segment lost 1 base and the J segment 4 bases; nucleotides outside the gene matches: 6. The CDR3 has 16 residues. CDR3 nucleotides: TGTGCCAGCAGCTTAGGTCCTAGCGGGACTCCAGATACGCAGTATTTT. Its protein is CASSLGPSGTPDTQYF.

V and J are TRBV19 and TRBJ2-6, with D hard to call. CDR3 length: 12 amino acids. Germline V gene sequence: CDR1 LNHDA, CDR2 SQIVND (reference sequence). V lost 4 bases and J 2 bases, leaving 0 bases between the germline ends. The CDR3 DNA reads as TGTGCCAGTAGTACTGGGGCCAACGTCCTGACTTTC. Its protein is CASSTGANVLTF.

The chain recombines TRBV11-1 with TRBJ2-2; 9 bases are shared with TRBD2. This CDR3 region has 17 residues. V trimming: 4 bases; J trimming: 5 bases; junction bases outside the gene matches: 11. Looked up from germline, CDR1 is SGHAT and CDR2 is FQDESV (reference sequence). In DNA, the CDR3 is TGTGCCAGCAGCTCGCTCAGGAAGCGGGAGGTAACCGGGGAGCTGTTTTTT. Protein product: CASSSLRKREVTGELFF.

In the case of this clone: An end of the junction does not agree with germline; a read error may underlie this. The chain carries TRBV28 and TRBJ2-7; 7 bases are shared with TRBD1. The CDR3 spans 12 residues. Per the germline V gene, CDR1 is MDHEN and CDR2 is SYDVKM. DNA for the CDR3: TGTACCAGCAGAAATCGACAGGGAGAGCAGTACTTC. It yields the protein CTSRNRQGEQYF.

V is TRBV7-9 and J is TRBJ2-7; either TRBD1 or TRBD2 may fit D (6 bases each). In germline, CDR1 is SEHNR, CDR2 FQNEAQ (reference sequence). This CDR3 spans 16 amino acids. Trimming removed 4 bases from V and 4 bases from J, with 20 bases in between. Written as DNA, the CDR3 is TGTGCCAGCAGCTCAGGGAGGCAAGGGGGTTTATACGAGCAGTACTTC. It translates to CASSSGRQGGLYEQYF.

This chain uses TRBV27 with TRBJ2-7; 11 nucleotides agree with TRBD2. Trimming took 5 bases from V and 6 from J; bases not matched to a gene: 15. Germline loops: CDR1 MNHEY, CDR2 SMNVEV (reference sequence). CDR3 size: 17 residues. The CDR3 loop is CASSVSLLAGDVREQYF. CDR3 in DNA: TGTGCCAGCAGTGTTTCTCTACTAGCGGGAGACGTACGCGAGCAGTACTTC.

The chain carries TRBV6-6 and TRBJ2-7, with a possible D match to TRBD2 (7 bases). The V and J ends lost 5 bases and 4 bases respectively, with 15 bases between them. CDR3 length equals 14 residues. Germline-derived CDR1 and CDR2 are MNHNY and SVGAGI (reference sequence). The CDR3 nucleotides are TGTGCCAGCAGTGACCCGGGGGGCTTATACGAGCAGTACTTC. Protein: CASSDPGGLYEQYF.